The 20 T cell receptor beta chains presented below share a single source sample, sequenced in a study of molecular identifiers for immune sequencing clone quantification. TCRdb itself ran the PCR reads through MiXCR, one entry per CDR3 protein. Among tens of thousands of distinct CDR3 sequences listed, 15% to 20% were seen once. Specimen: naive CD8+ T cells from blood, with Jurkat cell RNA spiked in. The subset is: FACS-sorted CD8+CD4-CCR7+CD45RA+ naive T cells. These receptors were collected from a human donor in good health. Some libraries in this study had Jurkat cell RNA spiked in.

There are many counts of this clonotype. The chain links TRBV6-6 to TRBJ1-1, with no clear D. Germline CDR1 is MNHNY and CDR2 is SVGAGI (reference sequence). The CDR3 has 13 residues. Trimming cost V 5 bases and J 8 bases, with 15 bases left between them. In DNA form, the CDR3 reads TGTGCCAGCAGTCACGAAATTGTCACCGAAGCTTTCTTT. As protein: CASSHEIVTEAFF.

This clonotype has ten or more counts. This chain connects TRBV20-1 to TRBJ2-1, with D uncertain. Germline V CDR1 and CDR2: DFQATT, SNEGSKA (reference sequence). V was trimmed by 3 bases and J by 5 bases, leaving 17 bases between them. There are 15 residues in the CDR3. CDR3 sequence: CSARPLVNRNNEQFF. Here the CDR3 DNA reads TGCAGTGCTAGGCCGTTAGTGAATCGAAACAATGAGCAGTTCTTC.

In its sample, this clonotype was seen a few times. The V gene is TRBV29-1, the J gene TRBJ2-5; 10 bases are a match to TRBD2. The CDR3 consists of 16 residues. From germline, CDR1 is SQVTM and CDR2 ANQGSEA. V lost 1 base, J lost 3 bases, and 8 bases stayed unmatched. CDR3 nucleotides: TGCAGCGTTGAAGCCCTAGCGGGGGCAAAGGAAGAGACCCAGTACTTC. Protein product: CSVEALAGAKEETQYF.

This clonotype was counted ten times or more. This rearrangement joins TRBV7-8 to TRBJ2-7; D is ambiguous. Germline CDR1 SGHVS, CDR2 FQNEAQ. The V end lost 0 bases, the J end lost 2 bases, and 8 bases lay between the germline ends. The length of the CDR3 is 14 residues. CDR3 bases: TGTGCCAGCAGCTTAGCTTCTGGCCCCTACGAGCAGTACTTC. Encoded protein: CASSLASGPYEQYF.

The chain employs TRBV19 and TRBJ2-7; a possible D gene is TRBD1 (6 bases). Germline V gives CDR1 LNHDA, CDR2 SQIVND (reference sequence). CDR3 length: 14 amino acids. Trimming cost V 10 bases and J 1 base, with 17 bases left between them. The CDR3 DNA follows: TGTGCCAACCCCCCACACGGACAGTCCTACGAGCAGTACTTC. It translates to CANPPHGQSYEQYF. Together with reference TRBV19 and TRBJ2-7, the CDR3 gives the full variable domain: DGGITQSPKYLFRKEGQNVTLSCEQNLNHDAMYWYRQDPGQGLRLIYYSQIVNDFQKGDIAEGYSVSREKKESFPLTVTSAQKNPTAFYLCANPPHGQSYEQYFGPGTRLTVT.

This clonotype has at least ten counts. The CDR3 is CASSLAYNEQFF. For the CDR3, the DNA is TGTGCCAGCAGCTTAGCCTACAATGAGCAGTTCTTC. The chain uses TRBV7-2 and TRBJ2-1; the D is unclear. CDR3 length: 12 residues. Per germline, CDR1 SGHTA and CDR2 FQGNSA. V was shortened by 0 bases and J by 3 bases, with 0 bases between the two germline ends.

This clonotype has a count of ten or more. The genes are TRBV4-1 and TRBJ2-3; 11 bases are shared with TRBD2. The germline V gene has CDR1 MGHRA and CDR2 YSYEKL. The CDR3 runs 19 residues. The V gene end was trimmed by 2 bases and the J gene end by 2 bases; junction bases not matched to a gene: 12. The CDR3 DNA is TGCGCCAGCAGCCAACGGATAGGGGGGACTAGCGGCTACACAGATACGCAGTATTTT. Its translation is CASSQRIGGTSGYTDTQYF.

This clonotype occurred many times. The CDR3 DNA sequence: TGTGCCAGCAGACAGGGTGGGTCTTTGTACGAGCAGTACTTC. Translation gives CASRQGGSLYEQYF. The chain is built from TRBV27 and TRBJ2-7, with D maybe TRBD1 (6 bases). CDR3 length: 14 amino acids. The V gene lost 6 bases and the J gene lost 4 bases, with 16 bases spanning the gap. In germline, CDR1 is MNHEY, CDR2 SMNVEV (reference sequence).

This clonotype has a handful of counts. It may be a read error: a sequence one base away is much more abundant. No conserved phenylalanine or tryptophan is present at the end of the CDR3, so a read error is the likely explanation. V gene TRBV10-3 combines with J gene TRBJ2-1; D not resolved. Germline V lookup: CDR1 ENHRY, CDR2 SYGVKD. V was cut by 5 bases and J by 10 bases, with 21 bases left in between. The CDR3 spans 15 residues. In DNA form, the CDR3 reads TGTGCCATCAGTTCCGCCTCCGTCCTCCAAGCCGAGCAGTTCTCC. Protein product: CAISSASVLQAEQFS.

This clonotype came up a few times. With a much larger clone just one base away, this may be a read error. V usage is TRBV14 and J usage is TRBJ1-1, with unresolved D. This CDR3 has 14 residues. Germline V lookup: CDR1 SGHDN, CDR2 FVKESK. This CDR3 is CASSQGKGQTGAFF. CDR3 bases: TGTGCCAGCAGCCAAGGGAAAGGTCAGACTGGAGCTTTCTTT.

In this sample, this clonotype turned up a few times. The chain employs TRBV2 and TRBJ2-7, with a possible D match to TRBD2 (5 bases). The ends were cut back, 7 bases at V and 0 bases at J, with 10 bases in the middle. The CDR3 length is 13 residues. The V gene's germline CDR1 is SNHLY and CDR2 FYNNEI. DNA of the CDR3: TGTGCCAGCATGGGAGCGTTCTCCTACGAGCAGTACTTC. Its translation is CASMGAFSYEQYF. Full variable domain (missing parts from reference TRBV2 and TRBJ2-7): EPEVTQTPSHQVTQMGQEVILRCVPISNHLYFYWYRQILGQKVEFLVSFYNNEISEKSEIFDDQFSVERPDGSNFTLKIRSTKLEDSAMYFCASMGAFSYEQYFGPGTRLTVT.

The chain's CDR3 is CASSLGGQGLHEQFF. CDR3 DNA sequence: TGTGCCAGCAGCTTAGGGGGACAGGGGCTTCATGAGCAGTTCTTC. The chain uses TRBV13 and TRBJ2-1; 10 nucleotides line up with TRBD1. Trimming cost V 0 bases and J 8 bases; bases outside gene matches: 4. The CDR3 is 15 amino acids. CDR1 is PRHDT, CDR2 FYEKMQ, per germline (reference sequence).

This clonotype was counted at least ten times. The chain links TRBV6-5 to TRBJ2-1, with a possible D match to TRBD2 (6 bases). Trimming left V 0 bases short and J 6 bases short, with 15 bases between. This CDR3 has 16 amino acids. Germline lookup yields CDR1 MNHEY and CDR2 SVGAGI. CDR3 protein: CASSYSSFGSLNEQFF. CDR3 DNA: TGTGCCAGCAGTTACTCGAGTTTCGGGAGTCTCAATGAGCAGTTCTTC.

The rearrangement joins TRBV7-9 to TRBJ2-3; TRBD2 matches at 12 bases. The CDR3 runs to 15 residues. Germline values: CDR1 SEHNR, CDR2 FQNEAQ (reference sequence). Trimming removed 6 bases from V and 5 bases from J; junction bases left unmatched: 6. CDR3 nucleotides: TGTGCCAGCAGGGGGGGACTAGCGGGCAAAGATACGCAGTATTTT. Translating gives CASRGGLAGKDTQYF.

Remarks on this clonotype: A much larger clone lies a single base off, so this may be a read error. This CDR3 is CAGSFRGSYNSPLHF. The CDR3 DNA follows: TGTGCCGGCAGCTTCAGGGGTTCCTATAATTCACCCCTCCACTTT. V usage is TRBV28 and J usage is TRBJ1-6; the D gene is possibly TRBD1 (6 bases). This CDR3 contains 15 residues. The V gene's germline CDR1 is MDHEN and CDR2 SYDVKM.

This clonotype was recorded many times. The chain has TRBV12-3 or TRBV12-4 and TRBJ1-1, with D maybe TRBD1 (5 bases). This CDR3 contains 13 residues. Trimming left V 5 bases short and J 4 bases short, with 11 bases between. This CDR3 reads CASSPGLSTEAFF. Here the CDR3 DNA reads TGTGCCAGCAGTCCAGGGCTTTCCACTGAAGCTTTCTTT.

This clonotype was seen just once. A much larger clone sits a single nucleotide away, making a read error possible. The chain joins TRBV11-2 to TRBJ2-7; 9 nucleotides match TRBD1. The CDR3 is made up of 12 amino acids. Per germline, CDR1 SGHAT and CDR2 FQNNGV. DNA of the CDR3: TGTGCCAGCAGCGGGACAGGGCCCGAGCGGTACTTC. The encoded protein is CASSGTGPERYF.

This clonotype was observed at least ten times. This chain connects TRBV20-1 to TRBJ2-7; a possible D gene is TRBD2 (5 bases). This CDR3 is built from 14 residues. V was trimmed by 0 bases and J by 1 base, leaving 10 bases between them. The germline V gene encodes CDR1 DFQATT and CDR2 SNEGSKA (reference sequence). The CDR3 DNA follows: TGCAGTGCTAGAGACGGAGGCAGATCCTACGAGCAGTACTTC. Its translation is CSARDGGRSYEQYF.

The sample holds many counts of this clonotype. The rearrangement uses TRBV6-1 and TRBJ2-1, with D tentatively TRBD1 (5 bases). Germline lookup yields CDR1 MNHNS and CDR2 SASEGT. V dropped 11 bases and J dropped 2 bases, with 16 bases sitting between them. The CDR3 loop spans 14 amino acids. The CDR3 DNA reads TGTGCCGGGGCCCAGGGTCCCACCTACAATGAGCAGTTCTTC. Residues: CAGAQGPTYNEQFF.

The gene calls are TRBV19 and TRBJ2-4; D is possibly TRBD1 (5 bases). The CDR3 loop spans 12 amino acids. Germline V gene lookup returns CDR1 LNHDA and CDR2 SQIVND (reference sequence). The V gene lost 6 bases and the J gene lost 9 bases, with 12 bases spanning the gap. The CDR3 reads CASSPDMPIQYF. The CDR3 DNA follows: TGTGCCAGTAGCCCGGACATGCCCATTCAGTACTTC. Supplemented by reference TRBV19 and TRBJ2-4, the full variable domain reads DGGITQSPKYLFRKEGQNVTLSCEQNLNHDAMYWYRQDPGQGLRLIYYSQIVNDFQKGDIAEGYSVSREKKESFPLTVTSAQKNPTAFYLCASSPDMPIQYFGAGTRLSVL.